A selection of T cell receptor beta chains follows, all from one sample in a study of OX40 agonist ivuxolimab in advanced cancers. Clones were read by immunoSEQ multiplex PCR, and TCRdb kept only the in-frame ones, dropping some. The table includes tens of thousands of clones, 88% detected once. The sequenced sample was CD4+ or CD8+ T cells sorted from blood, obtained in a trial of the OX40 agonist ivuxolimab. The receptors originated from an adult with an advanced solid tumor such as melanoma, head and neck, liver or kidney cancer. Both conserved end residues are part of each CDR3. D genes are given only for firm matches.

d_call	v_call	j_call	cdr3_aa
-	TRBV4-1	TRBJ1-6	CASSQDLGSPLHF
-	TRBV5-6	TRBJ1-1	CASSLAGGPNTEAFF
-	TRBV7-2	TRBJ2-1	CASSLAGGHYNEQFF
TRBD2	TRBV5-1	TRBJ2-5	CASSFLAGGVETQYF
-	TRBV28	TRBJ1-2	CASSQLTGRDGYTF
-	TRBV5-4	TRBJ1-3	CASSLGGVSGNTIYF
TRBD1	TRBV4-2	TRBJ2-7	CASSQDLVKGGSGYEQYF
-	TRBV29-1	TRBJ2-6	CSVKPLGANVLTF
-	TRBV7-9	TRBJ1-5	CASSLAGGNQPQHF
TRBD2	TRBV27	TRBJ2-7	CASSFSGKGSYEQYF
-	TRBV28	TRBJ1-2	CASSTTGGYTF
TRBD1	TRBV2	TRBJ1-4	CASKGQGLRGEKLFF
-	TRBV7-8	TRBJ1-2	CASSDTAVRSGYTF
-	TRBV4-1	TRBJ2-3	CASSQVGVPTDTQYF
-	TRBV4-2	TRBJ1-2	CASSQEGTIYAGRGYTF
-	TRBV28	TRBJ2-7	CASSFYKWDSGLSYEQYF
TRBD1	TRBV28	TRBJ1-2	CASNPPGQGGYGYTF
-	TRBV5-1	TRBJ1-4	CASRPGPNEKLFF
TRBD1	TRBV19	TRBJ1-5	CASSMGTGAGSNQPQHF
TRBD2	TRBV11-3	TRBJ2-4	CASSLKAGAGKNIQYF